This T cell receptor (beta chain) was documented in a study of shared clonotypes between healthy human individuals. Per germline, CDR1 SGHTA and CDR2 FQGTGA. The CDR3 is 16 residues long. V was pared by 6 bases and J by 6 bases, with 11 bases of the junction left unmatched. Profiling relied on immunoSEQ multiplex PCR, and the TCRdb table lists in-frame clones only, not all of them. The sample carries approximately 2.5 million clones, around nine tenths recorded once. The rearrangement uses TRBV7-3 and TRBJ2-2, with 9 bases fitting TRBD2. The sequence derives from a man younger than 30 in good health. The specimen was naive CD4+ T cells sorted from blood. The subset here: CD45RA+ positively selected. The chain's CDR3 is CASRPYSSGVAGELFF. DNA for the CDR3: TGTGCCAGCAGACCCTATTCTAGCGGGGTGGCCGGGGAGCTGTTTTTT.